The 17 T cell receptor beta chains given below trace back to one sample, sequenced in a study of blood T cell repertoires in COVID-19. Repertoires were generated with immunoSEQ multiplex PCR, while TCRdb's copy carries only in-frame clones and drops some. The data show roughly 200,000 clones, 80% to 90% seen once. Sample: peripheral blood. The receptors shown here come from a man between 35 and 55 years old with active or convalescent COVID-19.

The chain employs TRBV6-5 and TRBJ1-2, with 9 bases lining up with TRBD1. V shed 7 bases and J 8 bases; nucleotides not matched to a gene: 14. Germline values: CDR1 MNHEY, CDR2 SVGAGI. CDR3 length equals 15 residues. The CDR3 is CASTTRDRVASGYTF. In nucleotides, the CDR3 is TGTGCCAGCACTACCAGGGACAGGGTGGCGTCCGGCTACACCTTC.

The V gene is TRBV7-6, the J gene TRBJ2-1, with 8 bases lining up with TRBD2. This CDR3 is 15 amino acids long. Germline trimming cut 4 bases from V and 7 bases from J; bases unmatched to any gene: 9. Looked up from germline, CDR1 is SGHVS and CDR2 is FNYEAQ. CDR3 in DNA: TGTGCCAGCAGCTCCTCAGCGGGAGTGTGGAATGAGCAGTTCTTC. It specifies CASSSSAGVWNEQFF.

The chain joins TRBV2 to TRBJ2-7; 11 nucleotides align to TRBD2. Germline lookup yields CDR1 SNHLY and CDR2 FYNNEI. This CDR3 comprises 14 residues. Trimming at V came to 5 bases and at J to 6 bases, leaving 6 bases not matched to a gene. The CDR3 region has the DNA TGTGCCAGCAGTATTAGCGGGGGGGCCCTCGAGCAGTACTTC. Its translation is CASSISGGALEQYF. Supplemented by reference TRBV2 and TRBJ2-7, the full variable domain reads EPEVTQTPSHQVTQMGQEVILRCVPISNHLYFYWYRQILGQKVEFLVSFYNNEISEKSEIFDDQFSVERPDGSNFTLKIRSTKLEDSAMYFCASSISGGALEQYFGPGTRLTVT.

This chain joins TRBV19 and TRBJ1-4; D is perhaps TRBD1 (6 bases). The CDR3 loop spans 15 amino acids. V lost 1 base, J lost 8 bases, and 14 bases lay in between. In germline, CDR1 is LNHDA, CDR2 SQIVND (reference sequence). In DNA, the CDR3 is TGTGCCAGTAGTATAGCGCAGCCCGGACAGGAAAAACTGTTTTTT. This codes for CASSIAQPGQEKLFF.

This rearrangement joins TRBV25-1 to TRBJ1-4; 9 positions agree with TRBD1. The CDR3 contains 15 residues. Trimming cost V 6 bases and J 4 bases; bases outside gene matches: 6. CDR1 MGHDK and CDR2 SYGVNS come from the germline V gene. The DNA for the CDR3 is TGTGCCAGCAGGAATACAGGGGGCCTTAATGAAAAACTGTTTTTT. As protein: CASRNTGGLNEKLFF.

The chain links TRBV6-2 or TRBV6-3 to TRBJ1-1, with no clear D. The germline gives CDR1 MNHEY, CDR2 SVGEGT. This CDR3 is 16 amino acids long. V lost 6 bases and J 0 bases, leaving 17 bases between the germline ends. The CDR3 sequence is CASSLKRAGLNTEAFF. The CDR3 DNA reads TGTGCCAGCAGCCTTAAGAGGGCGGGGTTGAACACTGAAGCTTTCTTT.

This clone was seen a single time. The chain carries TRBV18 and TRBJ1-2; perhaps TRBD1 as D (6 bases). CDR3 length equals 18 residues. Deletions cut 3 bases from V and 0 bases from J, with 20 bases between. The germline V gene has CDR1 KGHSH and CDR2 LQKENI. The DNA for the CDR3 is TGTGCCAGCTCACCCATTCGAACTTGGACAGAGACTAACTATGGCTACACCTTC. Translation gives CASSPIRTWTETNYGYTF.

CDR3 bases: TGTGCCTTGTCTGCGCCGGGACACCTCTACGAGCAGTACTTC. It codes for CALSAPGHLYEQYF. The rearrangement links TRBV30 to TRBJ2-7; D might be TRBD1 (6 bases). The CDR3 consists of 14 residues. The V gene's germline CDR1 is GTSNPN and CDR2 SVGIG (reference sequence). V was clipped by 7 bases and J by 3 bases, with 19 bases between them. The whole variable domain, remainder taken from reference TRBV30 and TRBJ2-7, is SQTIHQWPATLVQPVGSPLSLECTVEGTSNPNLYWYRQAAGRGLQLLFYSVGIGQISSEVPQNLSASRPQDRQFILSSKKLLLSDSGFYLCALSAPGHLYEQYFGPGTRLTVT.

The V call is TRBV3-1 (or the pseudogene TRBV3-2), the J call TRBJ1-1, with unresolved D. The germline CDR1 and CDR2 sequences are LGHDT and YNNKEL (reference sequence). V dropped 0 bases and J dropped 1 base, with 9 bases sitting between them. The CDR3 runs to 15 residues. CDR3 sequence reads: CASSQDPVPNTEAFF. Written as DNA, the CDR3 is TGTGCCAGCAGCCAAGACCCGGTTCCGAACACTGAAGCTTTCTTT.

The rearrangement joins TRBV18 to TRBJ2-7; D ambiguous. Per germline, CDR1 KGHSH and CDR2 LQKENI. V shed 4 bases and J shed 3 bases, with 7 bases lying between them. The CDR3 spans 12 residues. The CDR3 nucleotides are TGTGCCAGCTCACTCGAGGACTACGAGCAGTACTTC. It yields the protein CASSLEDYEQYF.

The CDR3 spells CASSFTRPSNQPQHF. CDR3 in DNA: TGTGCCAGCAGCTTTACCAGGCCTAGCAATCAGCCCCAGCATTTT. This chain links TRBV5-8 with TRBJ1-5; D call uncertain. Trimming pared 2 bases from V and 0 bases from J, leaving 9 bases between. From germline, CDR1 is SGHTS and CDR2 YDEGEE. CDR3 size: 15 residues.

The V gene is TRBV19, the J gene TRBJ1-5; 9 positions agree with TRBD1. The CDR3 is made up of 15 amino acids. Losses at the gene ends were 7 bases for V and 2 bases for J; bases not matched to a gene: 6. Germline-derived CDR1 and CDR2 are LNHDA and SQIVND (reference sequence). The CDR3 reads CASTPTGGGNQPQHF. CDR3 sequence (DNA): TGTGCCAGTACCCCGACAGGGGGGGGCAATCAGCCCCAGCATTTT.

The rearrangement uses TRBV25-1 and TRBJ2-7; possibly TRBD2 for D (6 bases). The CDR3 has 13 amino acids. Germline lookup yields CDR1 MGHDK and CDR2 SYGVNS. V lost 5 bases to trimming and J lost 2 bases, with 10 bases between them. The chain's CDR3 is CASSRLGPYEQYF. As DNA, the CDR3 is TGTGCCAGCAGTCGACTAGGACCCTACGAGCAGTACTTC.

In its sample, this clone was seen once. The CDR3 sequence is CASSGYGETQYF. CDR3 DNA sequence: TGTGCCAGCAGCGGGTACGGGGAGACCCAGTACTTC. V and J are TRBV2 and TRBJ2-5; D ambiguous. Germline V gene lookup returns CDR1 SNHLY and CDR2 FYNNEI. This CDR3 has 12 residues. V gave up 6 bases and J gave up 5 bases, with 10 bases separating them. Full variable domain (missing parts from reference TRBV2 and TRBJ2-5): EPEVTQTPSHQVTQMGQEVILRCVPISNHLYFYWYRQILGQKVEFLVSFYNNEISEKSEIFDDQFSVERPDGSNFTLKIRSTKLEDSAMYFCASSGYGETQYFGPGTRLLVL.

This clone was recorded once. The chain carries TRBV7-2 and TRBJ1-2, with 9 bases identical to TRBD1. The germline V gene encodes CDR1 SGHTA and CDR2 FQGNSA. V was pared by 4 bases and J by 4 bases, with 1 base of the junction left unmatched. CDR3 size: 13 residues. The CDR3 region has the DNA TGTGCCAGCAGCTCGGGACAGGGCTATGGCTACACCTTC. Its translation is CASSSGQGYGYTF.

Here the CDR3 reads CSASTGTGYYEQYF. CDR3 DNA sequence: TGCAGTGCTAGTACCGGGACAGGGTACTACGAGCAGTACTTC. V usage is TRBV20-1 and J usage is TRBJ2-7, with 9 bases lining up with TRBD1. The V gene's germline CDR1 is DFQATT and CDR2 SNEGSKA (reference sequence). The V and J ends lost 3 bases and 3 bases, in that order; junction bases with no gene match: 6. The CDR3 totals 14 residues.

This clone appeared a few times. The chain is built from TRBV27 and TRBJ1-6; 9 bases fit TRBD1. Germline CDR1 MNHEY, CDR2 SMNVEV (reference sequence). J lost 7 bases, V lost 6 bases, and 4 bases had no gene match. This CDR3 region has 14 residues. The CDR3 loop is CASSQQGANSPLHF. The CDR3 coding sequence is TGTGCCAGCAGCCAACAGGGGGCGAATTCACCCCTCCACTTT.